The T cell receptor beta chain described here comes from a study of T-cell memory formation after mild COVID-19. The study's findings and limits: From day 15 to 85, contracting clones were balanced between CD4 and CD8, whereas later expanders leaned toward CD4+.

MiXCR, run by TCRdb on the 5' RACE reads, gives a single entry per CDR3 protein. Of some 450,000 distinct CDR3 sequences listed, 15% to 20% are singletons. As for this clonotype: Its antigen remains unidentified.

Germline V gene lookup returns CDR1 LGHDT and CDR2 YNNKEL (reference sequence). V lost 5 bases, J lost 5 bases, and 7 bases lay in between. This CDR3 spans 12 amino acids. The chain carries TRBV3-1 and TRBJ1-5; no definite D call. Material for sequencing was PBMCs or a T cell subset sorted from them (not recorded which). The sequence was obtained from a man between 18 and 35 years old who had mild COVID-19 (a few samples of this study predate the infection). Cell type and time point are not known. The CDR3 protein is CASSGPHQPQHF. CDR3 DNA: TGTGCCAGCAGCGGCCCGCATCAGCCCCAGCATTTT. The complete variable domain, with remaining parts taken from reference TRBV3-1 and TRBJ1-5, reads DTAVSQTPKYLVTQMGNDKSIKCEQNLGHDTMYWYKQDSKKFLKIMFSYNNKELIINETVPNRFSPKSPDKAHLNLHINSLELGDSAVYFCASSGPHQPQHFGDGTRLSIL.